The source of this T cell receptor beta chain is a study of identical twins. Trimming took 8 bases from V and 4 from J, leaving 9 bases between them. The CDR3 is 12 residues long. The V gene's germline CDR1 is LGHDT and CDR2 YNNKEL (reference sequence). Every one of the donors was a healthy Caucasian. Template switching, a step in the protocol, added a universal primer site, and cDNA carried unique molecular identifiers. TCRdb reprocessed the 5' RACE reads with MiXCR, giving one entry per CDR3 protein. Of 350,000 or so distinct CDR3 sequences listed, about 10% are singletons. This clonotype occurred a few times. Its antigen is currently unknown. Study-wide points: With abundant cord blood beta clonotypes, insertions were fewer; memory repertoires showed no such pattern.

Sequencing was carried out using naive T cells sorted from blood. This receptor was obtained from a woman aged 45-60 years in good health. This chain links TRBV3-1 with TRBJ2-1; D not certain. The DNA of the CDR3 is TGTGCCAGCGAGACCGGTTACAATGAGCAGTTCTTC. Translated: CASETGYNEQFF.